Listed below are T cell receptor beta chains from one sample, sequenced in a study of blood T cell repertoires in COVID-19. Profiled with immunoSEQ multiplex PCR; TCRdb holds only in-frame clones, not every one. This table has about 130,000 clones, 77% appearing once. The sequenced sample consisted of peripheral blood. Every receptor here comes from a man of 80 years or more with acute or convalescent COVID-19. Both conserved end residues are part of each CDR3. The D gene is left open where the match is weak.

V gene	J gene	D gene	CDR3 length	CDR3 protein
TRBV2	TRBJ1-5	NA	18	CASSEAFPEGGGNQPQHF
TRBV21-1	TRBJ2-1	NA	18	CASSDGTSGGSSYNEQFF
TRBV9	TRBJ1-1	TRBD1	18	CASSPRSSGTGVNTEAFF
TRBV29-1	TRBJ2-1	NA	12	CSAEMGGTRKFF
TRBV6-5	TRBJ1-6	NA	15	CASSYSAGYGSPLHF
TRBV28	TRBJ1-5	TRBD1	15	CASSYDRGFDQPQHF
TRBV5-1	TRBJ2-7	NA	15	CASSLERQVAYEQYF
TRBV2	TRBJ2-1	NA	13	CASTADSYNEQFF
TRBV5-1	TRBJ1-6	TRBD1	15	CASSSTGTGGSPLHF
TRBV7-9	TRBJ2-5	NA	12	CASSLGGPAQYF
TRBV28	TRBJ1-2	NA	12	CASRSLNYGYTF
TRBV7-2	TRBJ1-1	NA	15	CASSLEGTLGTEAFF
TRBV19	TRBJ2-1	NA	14	CASSPRYAYNEQFF
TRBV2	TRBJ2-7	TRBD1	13	CATIDRAGYEQYF
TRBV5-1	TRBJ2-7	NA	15	CASSRGLPLGYEQYF